This T cell receptor beta chain was sequenced during a study of cytotoxic CD8 clonotypes in ibrutinib-treated CLL. Trimming cost V 9 bases and J 2 bases, with 19 bases left between them. The CDR3 totals 15 residues. Germline assignment: CDR1 LNHDA and CDR2 SQIVND (reference sequence). Data came from immunoSEQ multiplex PCR; TCRdb stores just in-frame clones and leaves some out. The repertoire holds around 91,000 clones, more than 70% seen once, with under 6.5% in the top ten. About this clone itself: Its matching antigen is unknown.

Points from the study as a whole: Baseline clonality, higher than in age-matched healthy donors, tracked circulating CD8+ T-cell counts.

The source material was PBMCs, sampled before ibrutinib treatment. The TCR originated in a human donor with chronic lymphocytic leukemia. The V call is TRBV19, the J call TRBJ1-2; D perhaps matches TRBD1 (6 bases). The CDR3 reads CASSTARGANYGYTF. The CDR3 DNA reads as TGTGCCAGCTCGACAGCCCGGGGGGCAAACTATGGCTACACCTTC.